Below are 2 T cell receptor beta chains sequenced from a single sample in a study of T-cell memory formation after mild COVID-19. TCRdb reprocessed the 5' RACE reads via MiXCR and lists one record per CDR3 protein. Here the sample spans 300,000 to 400,000 distinct CDR3 sequences, 25% to 30% being singletons. The sample consisted of PBMCs or a T cell subset sorted from them (not recorded which). These receptors all stem from an adult woman who had mild COVID-19 (a few samples of this study predate the infection). Cell type and time point are not known.

This clonotype was observed a handful of times. The rearrangement uses TRBV29-1 and TRBJ1-1; maybe TRBD1 (5 bases). Trimming shortened V by 7 bases and J by 8 bases, and 17 bases separated the two germline ends. The CDR3 loop spans 12 amino acids. CDR1 is SQVTM, CDR2 ANQGSEA, per germline. The CDR3 protein is CSAQGLGREAFF. The CDR3 DNA sequence: TGCAGCGCCCAGGGCCTAGGAAGGGAAGCTTTCTTT. Full variable domain (remainder filled in from reference TRBV29-1 and TRBJ1-1): SAVISQKPSRDICQRGTSLTIQCQVDSQVTMMFWYRQQPGQSLTLIATANQGSEATYESGFVIDKFPISRPNLTFSTLTVSNMSPEDSSIYLCSAQGLGREAFFGQGTRLTVV.

V gene TRBV20-1 combines with J gene TRBJ1-2, with unresolved D. Germline V CDR1 and CDR2: DFQATT, SNEGSKA (reference sequence). CDR3 length: 11 residues. The CDR3 reads CSASGVDGYTF. CDR3 coding DNA: TGCAGCGCCTCAGGAGTTGATGGCTACACCTTC.